These 21 T cell receptor beta chains came from one sample sequenced in a study of shared clonotypes between healthy human individuals. Method: immunoSEQ multiplex PCR; TCRdb's copy keeps in-frame clones and lacks some. The sample contains around 700,000 clones, about two thirds of which appear only once. Sequencing was carried out using memory CD4+ T cells sorted from blood. The subset is: CD45RA-negative fraction. All receptors come from a woman in her 30s in good health.

This clone appeared once. The chain links TRBV28 to TRBJ1-2, with unresolved D. The CDR3 is 13 residues long. Germline V gives CDR1 MDHEN, CDR2 SYDVKM. The germline V and J ends were trimmed by 5 bases and 2 bases, with 9 bases remaining between them. CDR3 sequence (DNA): TGTGCCAGCAGTCCCCATCTAAACTATGGCTACACCTTC. Encoded protein: CASSPHLNYGYTF.

The V gene is TRBV7-2, the J gene TRBJ2-7; a weak D match, TRBD2 (7 bases). This CDR3 spans 15 amino acids. Trimming shortened V by 4 bases and J by 5 bases, and 18 bases separated the two germline ends. CDR1 is SGHTA, CDR2 FQGNSA, per germline. CDR3 sequence reads: CASSYGGGRRNEQYF. The CDR3 nucleotides read TGTGCCAGCAGCTATGGGGGCGGGAGAAGAAACGAGCAGTACTTC.

This clone was recorded only once. This chain uses TRBV21-1 with TRBJ2-1; the D call TRBD2 from the table was never checked on the DNA. TRBV21-1 is designated a pseudogene. The CDR3 runs 13 residues. CDR3 nucleotide sequence: TGTGCCAGCAGCATTTTAGCGGGGCCCGAGCAGTTCTTC. Its translation is CASSILAGPEQFF.

The genes are TRBV4-1 and TRBJ2-7; TRBD2 agrees at 8 bases. The CDR3 has 15 amino acids. Per the germline V gene, CDR1 is MGHRA and CDR2 is YSYEKL. Losses at the gene ends were 3 bases for V and 2 bases for J; bases not matched to a gene: 6. The CDR3 sequence: CASSQAGGRTYEQYF. The DNA for the CDR3 is TGCGCCAGCAGCCAGGCGGGGGGCCGAACCTACGAGCAGTACTTC.

The chain is built from TRBV28 and TRBJ1-4, with D possibly matching TRBD1 (5 bases). Trimming left V 9 bases short and J 0 bases short, with 11 bases between. CDR3 length: 14 amino acids. CDR1 and CDR2 (germline): MDHEN, SYDVKM. The CDR3 loop is CASTTTATNEKLFF. As DNA, the CDR3 is TGTGCCAGTACCACGACAGCAACTAATGAAAAACTGTTTTTT. Drawing the rest from reference TRBV28 and TRBJ1-4, the complete variable domain is DVKVTQSSRYLVKRTGEKVFLECVQDMDHENMFWYRQDPGLGLRLIYFSYDVKMKEKGDIPEGYSVSREKKERFSLILESASTNQTSMYLCASTTTATNEKLFFGSGTQLSVL.

The chain is built from TRBV5-1 and TRBJ1-4; the D is unclear. Between the trimmed V and J ends, which lost 5 bases and 6 bases, there was a span of 17 bases. CDR3 length: 15 residues. Germline-derived CDR1 and CDR2 are SGHRS and YFSETQ. CDR3 loop: CASSPAVGSYEKLFF. The DNA for the CDR3 is TGCGCCAGCAGTCCGGCAGTTGGATCGTATGAAAAACTGTTTTTT.

The rearrangement uses TRBV11-3 and TRBJ1-4, with D possibly TRBD1 on 5 matching bases. Germline CDR1 and CDR2: SGHNT and YENEEA. V was shortened by 5 bases and J by 8 bases, with 18 bases between the two germline ends. CDR3 length: 15 amino acids. CDR3 in amino acids: CASSPRFRGGEKLFF. As DNA, the CDR3 is TGTGCCAGCAGCCCTAGATTTCGGGGCGGGGAAAAACTGTTTTTT.

Remarks on this clone: The sample has other DNA sequences that encode this CDR3 too. The rearrangement uses TRBV30 and TRBJ1-5, with D possibly matching TRBD1 (5 bases). Germline loops: CDR1 GTSNPN, CDR2 SVGIG (reference sequence). Trimming shortened V by 2 bases and J by 4 bases, and 9 bases separated the two germline ends. The CDR3 runs 13 residues. CDR3 region: CAWSKDSNQPQHF. As DNA, the CDR3 is TGTGCCTGGAGTAAAGACAGTAATCAGCCCCAGCATTTT.

The chain recombines TRBV6-4 with TRBJ2-3; tentative D call: TRBD2 (5 bases). Trimming removed 3 bases from V and 8 bases from J, with 15 bases in between. The CDR3 is 14 residues long. Germline V lookup: CDR1 MRHNA, CDR2 SNTAGT. CDR3 sequence (DNA): TGTGCCAGCAGTGAACTAGAAATGGGAACTACGCAGTATTTT. Encoded protein: CASSELEMGTTQYF.

The V gene is TRBV6-1, the J gene TRBJ1-1; D possibly corresponds to TRBD1 (5 bases). The germline V gene encodes CDR1 MNHNS and CDR2 SASEGT. This CDR3 is built from 13 residues. Trimming removed 4 bases from V and 3 bases from J, with 9 bases in between. CDR3 in amino acids: CASSAQGDTEAFF. CDR3 in DNA: TGTGCCAGCAGTGCTCAGGGCGACACTGAAGCTTTCTTT.

This chain uses TRBV21-1 with TRBJ2-6; the DNA was not used to check the table's D call, TRBD1. TRBV21-1 is shown as a pseudogene. This CDR3 has 19 residues. The CDR3 region has the DNA TGTGCCAGCAGCAATTTCTGGGACAGGGGGCGCGTCGGGGCCAACGTCCTGACTTTC. This sequence encodes CASSNFWDRGRVGANVLTF.

This clone was found a few times. J is TRBJ2-1 and V is TRBV28, with 9 positions matching TRBD2. Germline-derived CDR1 and CDR2 are MDHEN and SYDVKM. The trim removed 3 bases at V and 2 bases at J, leaving 5 bases unmatched. The CDR3 length is 16 residues. The CDR3 DNA follows: TGTGCCAGCAGTTTCGGCGGGAGGGATACCTACAATGAGCAGTTCTTC. Translation gives CASSFGGRDTYNEQFF. Complete variable domain (other parts from reference TRBV28 and TRBJ2-1): DVKVTQSSRYLVKRTGEKVFLECVQDMDHENMFWYRQDPGLGLRLIYFSYDVKMKEKGDIPEGYSVSREKKERFSLILESASTNQTSMYLCASSFGGRDTYNEQFFGPGTRLTVL.

The chain carries TRBV28 and TRBJ1-1, with D possibly TRBD1 on 6 matching bases. From germline, CDR1 is MDHEN and CDR2 SYDVKM. With 6 bases removed from V and 3 bases from J, the gap between germline ends came to 26 bases. The CDR3 spans 18 residues. The CDR3 protein is CASRPMTGTGGSDTEAFF. The CDR3 coding sequence is TGTGCCAGCAGGCCGATGACAGGTACTGGGGGATCGGACACTGAAGCTTTCTTT. Drawing the rest from reference TRBV28 and TRBJ1-1, the complete variable domain is DVKVTQSSRYLVKRTGEKVFLECVQDMDHENMFWYRQDPGLGLRLIYFSYDVKMKEKGDIPEGYSVSREKKERFSLILESASTNQTSMYLCASRPMTGTGGSDTEAFFGQGTRLTVV.

This clone occurred once. The gene calls are TRBV28 and TRBJ2-4; 8 bases are a match to TRBD1. The CDR3 sequence is 18 residues long. Germline-derived CDR1 and CDR2 are MDHEN and SYDVKM. The V gene end was trimmed by 4 bases and the J gene end by 4 bases; junction bases not matched to a gene: 15. The CDR3 here is CASSSRPGLTGEKNIQYF. CDR3 coding DNA: TGTGCCAGCAGTTCCCGTCCCGGGTTGACAGGGGAAAAAAACATTCAGTACTTC.

The rearrangement uses TRBV7-9 and TRBJ2-3, with TRBD2 matching 11 bases. The V gene's germline CDR1 is SEHNR and CDR2 FQNEAQ (reference sequence). Trimming took 6 bases from V and 6 from J; bases not matched to a gene: 8. This CDR3 has 15 residues. The CDR3 here is CASSYTSGRWDTQYF. In nucleotides, the CDR3 is TGTGCCAGCAGTTATACTAGCGGGAGATGGGATACGCAGTATTTT.

J is TRBJ1-5 and V is TRBV4-1; D not resolved. Trimming stripped 3 bases from V and 8 bases from J, with 20 bases between. The CDR3 has 16 amino acids. Germline V gives CDR1 MGHRA, CDR2 YSYEKL. For the CDR3, the DNA is TGCGCCAGCAGCCAGTCCTACAGCACGCGGGTTGAGCCCCAGCATTTT. Protein: CASSQSYSTRVEPQHF.

The rearrangement joins TRBV19 to TRBJ1-6; 9 bases agree with TRBD1. Unmatched junction bases numbered 4, after V lost 6 bases and J lost 4 bases. Germline CDR1 reads LNHDA; CDR2 reads SQIVND (reference sequence). The CDR3 runs 15 residues. The CDR3 reads CASSTQGAYNSPLHF. CDR3 bases: TGTGCCAGTAGCACACAGGGGGCGTATAATTCACCCCTCCACTTT.

This sequence joins TRBV15 and TRBJ2-5; 8 bases align to TRBD1. V was clipped by 1 base and J by 1 base; unmatched bases: 2. The CDR3 is 15 amino acids. Germline-derived CDR1 and CDR2 are LNHNV and YYDKDF (reference sequence). As DNA, the CDR3 is TGTGCCACCAGCAGAGGGACAGGGCGCCAAGAGACCCAGTACTTC. It translates to CATSRGTGRQETQYF.

The genes are TRBV4-1 and TRBJ2-1; D gene unclear. Trimming stripped 1 base from V and 10 bases from J, with 11 bases between. Per the germline V gene, CDR1 is MGHRA and CDR2 is YSYEKL. The length of the CDR3 is 13 residues. The CDR3 DNA reads as TGCGCCAGCAGCCAAGGGCCCGGTTGGGAGCAGTTCTTC. As protein: CASSQGPGWEQFF.

The J gene is TRBJ2-7, the V gene TRBV15; TRBD2 matches 10 bases. V was pared by 3 bases and J by 2 bases, with 4 bases of the junction left unmatched. Germline values: CDR1 LNHNV, CDR2 YYDKDF (reference sequence). This CDR3 is 15 amino acids long. This CDR3 is CATSRELAGTYEQYF. The CDR3 bases are TGTGCCACCAGCAGGGAACTAGCGGGGACCTACGAGCAGTACTTC. The complete variable domain, with remaining parts taken from reference TRBV15 and TRBJ2-7, reads DAMVIQNPRYQVTQFGKPVTLSCSQTLNHNVMYWYQQKSSQAPKLLFHYYDKDFNNEADTPDNFQSRRPNTSFCFLDIRSPGLGDTAMYLCATSRELAGTYEQYFGPGTRLTVT.

The CDR3 nucleotides are TGTGCCAGCAGCCCCGCTGGGCCAACGATGAACACTGAAGCTTTCTTT. It yields the protein CASSPAGPTMNTEAFF. The rearrangement uses TRBV7-9 and TRBJ1-1, with D unresolved. The CDR3 covers 16 residues. The germline gives CDR1 SEHNR, CDR2 FQNEAQ (reference sequence). V gave up 5 bases and J gave up 0 bases, with 16 bases separating them.